The present T cell receptor beta chain was sequenced within a study of blood T cell repertoires in COVID-19. About the study: Samples representing acute and convalescent COVID-19 were sourced from the United States, Italy and Spain. PBMCs, B-cell-depleted T cells, or T cells provided the cDNA or gDNA that made up the material.

The CDR3 extends over 15 amino acids. Between the trimmed V and J ends, which lost 4 bases and 2 bases, there was a span of 14 bases. CDR1 and CDR2 (germline): KGHSH, LQKENI. Methods used by the authors: Amplification of reference gene primers provided the estimated nucleated cell counts. Repertoires were generated with immunoSEQ multiplex PCR, while TCRdb's copy carries only in-frame clones and drops some. That table furnishes V, J and clone size, whereas the DNA furnished D and trimming. The repertoire holds approximately 140,000 clones, roughly 85% seen once, with 3% to 4.5% in the top ten. The chain couples TRBV18 to TRBJ2-5; a possible D gene is TRBD1 (5 bases). Sequenced: peripheral blood. This TCR was sampled from a man between 60 and 75 years old with acute or convalescent COVID-19. The CDR3 spells CASSQMGPNQETQYF. The CDR3 DNA is TGTGCCAGCTCACAAATGGGGCCGAATCAAGAGACCCAGTACTTC.